The 18 T cell receptor beta chains listed next were all sequenced from one sample in a study of cytomegalovirus exposure and HLA in healthy donors. A multiplex PCR was run with 60 Vbeta primers and 13 Jbeta primers. Assay: immunoSEQ multiplex PCR; the TCRdb copy retains only in-frame clones and omits some. In the table there are over 100,000 clones, 55% to 80% of which are singletons. The sample was PBMCs. The receptors shown here come from a woman in her twenties or thirties in good health and CMV-seronegative.

The rearrangement links TRBV9 to TRBJ2-2; 12 positions agree with TRBD2. V dropped 3 bases and J dropped 7; count of bases not matched to a gene: 10. CDR3 length: 17 amino acids. Germline loops: CDR1 SGDLS, CDR2 YYNGEE. The CDR3 sequence is CASSGGLAGRRGGELFF. CDR3 DNA sequence: TGTGCCAGCAGCGGGGGACTAGCGGGCCGACGTGGCGGGGAGCTGTTTTTT.

In this sample, this clone turned up a few times. V and J are TRBV6-1 and TRBJ2-5; D uncertain. The DNA end is a closer match to TRBJ2-7, so the J assignment may be wrong. From germline, CDR1 is MNHNS and CDR2 SASEGT. This CDR3 comprises 10 residues. For the CDR3, the DNA is TGTGCCAGCCAAAGCTACGAGCAGTACTTC. Its translation is CASQSYEQYF.

This chain joins TRBV1 and TRBJ2-2; no check of the table's D call, TRBD2, against the DNA was made. TRBV1 corresponds to a pseudogene. CDR3 size: 22 residues. CDR3 coding DNA: TGCACCAGCAGCCTCTCGGGAAAATGGGGACTAGCGGGAAGAACGAACACCGGGGAGCTGTTTTTT. Residues: CTSSLSGKWGLAGRTNTGELFF.

The V gene is TRBV6-1, the J gene TRBJ2-5; D is unclear. This CDR3 is 14 amino acids long. Trimming stripped 4 bases from V and 7 bases from J, with 16 bases between. Germline V CDR1 and CDR2: MNHNS, SASEGT. The DNA of the CDR3 is TGTGCCAGCAGTGGAGGAGTCCCTCAAATGACCCAGTACTTC. Translation gives CASSGGVPQMTQYF.

V usage is TRBV6-6 and J usage is TRBJ1-6, with 8 bases identical to TRBD1. This CDR3 has 16 amino acids. CDR1 MNHNY and CDR2 SVGAGI come from the germline V gene (reference sequence). Trimming cost V 2 bases and J 10 bases; bases outside gene matches: 10. The CDR3 is CASSYTLGQGSSPLHF. The CDR3 coding sequence is TGTGCCAGCAGTTACACCCTTGGACAGGGATCCTCACCCCTCCACTTT.

The chain joins TRBV12-5 to TRBJ2-1; 8 bases align to TRBD1. V lost 5 bases to trimming and J lost 4 bases; unmatched junction nucleotides: 7. The CDR3 loop spans 15 amino acids. Germline V CDR1 and CDR2: LGHNT, FRNRAP. For the CDR3, the DNA is TGTGCTAGTGGTCCTGGGACAGGTTTTTACAATGAGCAGTTCTTC. The encoded protein is CASGPGTGFYNEQFF.

The chain employs TRBV21-1 and TRBJ2-3; the D call of TRBD2 is as the table states it, not checked on the DNA. TRBV21-1 is deemed a pseudogene. This CDR3 comprises 15 residues. The CDR3 DNA reads as TGTGCCAGCAGCTCCCGTGGGGGGAGCACAGATACGCAGTATTTT. It encodes CASSSRGGSTDTQYF.

This clone occurred a few times. The V call is TRBV28, the J call TRBJ1-5; D is undetermined. This CDR3 region has 12 residues. Germline V gene data show CDR1 as MDHEN and CDR2 as SYDVKM. The germline V and J ends were trimmed by 10 bases and 5 bases, with 12 bases remaining between them. In nucleotides, the CDR3 is TGTGCCATCCAGGACGGGGATCAGCCCCAGCATTTT. It encodes CAIQDGDQPQHF.

The sample holds a few counts of this clone. This chain uses TRBV7-6 with TRBJ2-5; TRBD2 agrees at 12 bases. The CDR3 is made up of 17 amino acids. V trimming: 4 bases; J trimming: 0 bases; junction bases outside the gene matches: 6. Germline CDR1 SGHVS, CDR2 FNYEAQ. The CDR3 is CASSSGLAGGYQETQYF. CDR3 bases: TGTGCCAGCAGCTCGGGACTAGCGGGCGGGTACCAAGAGACCCAGTACTTC.

This chain joins TRBV9 and TRBJ1-1; D unclear. The V end lost 0 bases, the J end lost 3 bases, and 9 bases lay between the germline ends. CDR3 length: 14 residues. In germline, CDR1 is SGDLS, CDR2 YYNGEE. CDR3 protein: CASSVGSAYTEAFF. The CDR3 bases are TGTGCCAGCAGCGTAGGAAGCGCGTACACTGAAGCTTTCTTT.

The CDR3 is CASSKGRDWYNEQFF. The CDR3 region has the DNA TGTGCCAGTAGTAAGGGCAGGGACTGGTACAATGAGCAGTTCTTC. The J gene is TRBJ2-1, the V gene TRBV19; D may be TRBD2 (6 bases). Trimming removed 4 bases at V and 4 bases at J, with 14 bases between. The CDR3 has 15 residues. Germline CDR1 is LNHDA and CDR2 is SQIVND (reference sequence).

This clone has just one count. V and J are TRBV27 and TRBJ2-3; a possible D gene is TRBD1 (6 bases). CDR3 length: 16 amino acids. The V gene lost 5 bases and the J gene lost 3 bases, with 18 bases spanning the gap. Germline V gives CDR1 MNHEY, CDR2 SMNVEV (reference sequence). The CDR3 is CASSPPSGVPTDTQYF. In DNA form, the CDR3 reads TGTGCCAGCAGTCCACCCTCAGGGGTCCCGACAGATACGCAGTATTTT.

The chain employs TRBV28 and TRBJ1-2; the D gene is possibly TRBD1 (6 bases). CDR1 and CDR2 (germline): MDHEN, SYDVKM. With 7 bases removed from V and 11 bases from J, the gap between germline ends came to 20 bases. This CDR3 spans 13 amino acids. The chain's CDR3 is CASTPMTGPGYTF. The CDR3 nucleotides read TGTGCCAGCACTCCAATGACAGGTCCGGGTTACACCTTC.

This clone has only a few counts. The V gene is TRBV9, the J gene TRBJ1-1; 8 bases fit TRBD1. The germline V gene has CDR1 SGDLS and CDR2 YYNGEE. CDR3 length equals 17 residues. With 2 bases clipped from V and 1 base from J, the junction kept 10 bases outside the gene matches. CDR3 loop: CASSVNTGGLTNTEAFF. CDR3 nucleotides: TGTGCCAGCAGCGTGAATACAGGGGGTCTAACGAACACTGAAGCTTTCTTT.

The V call is TRBV14, the J call TRBJ1-1; 7 bases line up with TRBD1. Germline V gives CDR1 SGHDN, CDR2 FVKESK. The CDR3 covers 16 residues. With V trimmed by 0 bases and J by 2 bases, 6 bases remained unmatched. The CDR3 here is CASSQERDRFNTEAFF. The DNA for the CDR3 is TGTGCCAGCAGCCAAGAAAGGGACAGATTTAACACTGAAGCTTTCTTT.

This clone was seen a handful of times. The chain is built from TRBV6-1 and TRBJ1-2; 9 nucleotides line up with TRBD1. The germline V gene has CDR1 MNHNS and CDR2 SASEGT. Trimming at V came to 6 bases and at J to 3 bases, leaving 5 bases not matched to a gene. The CDR3 runs to 14 residues. The CDR3 loop reads CASRRQGVDYGYTF. The CDR3 DNA sequence: TGTGCCAGCAGACGACAGGGGGTCGACTATGGCTACACCTTC.

The genes are TRBV15 and TRBJ2-1, with 9 bases that match TRBD2. The germline V gene has CDR1 LNHNV and CDR2 YYDKDF (reference sequence). The CDR3 has 17 amino acids. The ends lost 5 bases at V and 4 bases at J; junction bases unmatched: 12. The CDR3: CATSHQPTSGQYNEQFF. Here the CDR3 DNA reads TGTGCCACCAGCCACCAGCCCACTAGCGGGCAGTACAATGAGCAGTTCTTC.

The V gene is TRBV5-1, the J gene TRBJ2-7; tentative D call: TRBD1 (5 bases). In germline, CDR1 is SGHRS, CDR2 YFSETQ. The germline V and J ends were trimmed by 4 bases and 6 bases, with 17 bases remaining between them. The CDR3 is 14 amino acids. This chain's CDR3 is CASSGPSGAGEQYF. CDR3 coding DNA: TGCGCCAGCAGCGGACCCAGTGGGGCCGGCGAGCAGTACTTC.